The T cell receptor beta chain under discussion was sequenced for a study of T cells in Graves' hyperthyroidism and ophthalmopathy. This clonotype was detected many times. Using RNA transcripts as the source, TCR beta CDR3 regions were amplified. Primed by the HTBI set, a first-round RT-PCR was run on the TCR CDR3. TCRdb ran MiXCR on the multiplex PCR reads and lists one entry per CDR3 protein. The sample includes some 250,000 distinct CDR3 sequences, 13% to 15% seen only once; the top ten take 13%. Hyperthyroidism had been newly diagnosed in patients aged 18 to 65, and its duration was under 2 months. Any symptoms of ophthalmopathy came after the first hyperthyroidism diagnosis, from which the blood sample dates. Germline V gives CDR1 LGHDT, CDR2 YNNKEL (reference sequence). This CDR3 is built from 18 residues. V gave up 0 bases and J gave up 0 bases; unmatched junction bases: 5.

Sample: blood. The chain carries TRBV3-1 and TRBJ2-1; 10 nucleotides match TRBD2. The receptor comes from a woman in her 40s with Graves' hyperthyroidism that later progressed to Graves' ophthalmopathy. The CDR3 coding sequence is TGTGCCAGCAGCCAAGATAAGATAGCGGGAGGCTCCTACAATGAGCAGTTCTTC. Its protein product is CASSQDKIAGGSYNEQFF.